A selection of T cell receptor beta chains follows, all from one sample in a study of shared clonotypes between healthy human individuals. Sequencing used immunoSEQ multiplex PCR; TCRdb keeps in-frame clones, though not all of them. The data show over a million clones, about four fifths seen once. Sequencing was done on a sample of memory CD4+ T cells from PBMCs. These receptors were collected from a man younger than 30 in good health. Some clones in this sample may be carry-over from other donors' samples. Both conserved end residues are part of each CDR3. The D gene is left open where the match is weak. A clone size is listed for some rows: how often the clone was seen (once, few, many), or a class if it is expanded.

J gene: TRBJ2-7; V gene: TRBV18; CDR3 length: 16; clone size: .; D gene: .; CDR3 protein: CASSPMMSGTSYEQYF; CDR3 DNA: TGTGCCAGCTCACCAATGATGTCGGGGACTTCCTACGAGCAGTACTTC
J gene: TRBJ1-1; V gene: TRBV7-2; CDR3 length: 15; clone size: few; D gene: TRBD1; CDR3 protein: CASSLLGQDLGEAFF; CDR3 DNA: TGTGCCAGCAGCTTATTAGGACAGGACCTGGGTGAAGCTTTCTTT
J gene: TRBJ1-1; V gene: TRBV20-1; CDR3 length: 11; clone size: .; D gene: .; CDR3 protein: CSARSHTEAFF; CDR3 DNA: TGCAGTGCTAGATCCCACACTGAAGCTTTCTTT
J gene: TRBJ2-7; V gene: TRBV20-1; CDR3 length: 10; clone size: .; D gene: .; CDR3 protein: CSAANYEQYF; CDR3 DNA: TGCAGTGCTGCCAACTACGAGCAGTACTTC
J gene: TRBJ2-7; V gene: TRBV28; CDR3 length: 17; clone size: .; D gene: .; CDR3 protein: CASSLIRAGFPFYEQYF; CDR3 DNA: TGTGCCAGCAGTTTAATCAGGGCTGGTTTCCCCTTCTACGAGCAGTACTTC
J gene: TRBJ2-3; V gene: TRBV11-2; CDR3 length: 14; clone size: .; D gene: .; CDR3 protein: CASSLLGSTDTQYF; CDR3 DNA: TGTGCCAGCAGCTTATTGGGTAGCACAGATACGCAGTATTTT
J gene: TRBJ2-1; V gene: TRBV4-2; CDR3 length: 15; clone size: few; D gene: .; CDR3 protein: CASSLQRAAYNEQFF; CDR3 DNA: TGTGCCAGCAGCCTCCAGCGGGCGGCCTACAATGAGCAGTTCTTC
J gene: TRBJ2-7; V gene: TRBV7-2; CDR3 length: 16; clone size: .; D gene: .; CDR3 protein: CASSRLGRQPAYEQYF; CDR3 DNA: TGTGCCAGCAGCCGATTGGGACGGCAACCTGCCTACGAGCAGTACTTC
J gene: TRBJ2-1; V gene: TRBV5-1; CDR3 length: 13; clone size: .; D gene: TRBD2; CDR3 protein: CASSLETSGMEFF; CDR3 DNA: TGCGCCAGCAGCTTGGAGACTAGCGGGATGGAGTTCTTC
J gene: TRBJ2-5; V gene: TRBV27; CDR3 length: 14; clone size: .; D gene: .; CDR3 protein: CASSLRGWGETQYF; CDR3 DNA: TGTGCCAGCAGTTTACGGGGTTGGGGAGAGACCCAGTACTTC
J gene: TRBJ1-2; V gene: TRBV10-3; CDR3 length: 17; clone size: .; D gene: .; CDR3 protein: CAISENMGTLSPYGYTF; CDR3 DNA: TGTGCCATCAGTGAAAACATGGGGACCCTGTCCCCCTATGGCTACACCTTC
J gene: TRBJ2-7; V gene: TRBV6-1; CDR3 length: 13; clone size: .; D gene: .; CDR3 protein: CASSTGTVYEQYF; CDR3 DNA: TGTGCCAGCAGCACCGGGACGGTCTACGAGCAGTACTTC
J gene: TRBJ2-6; V gene: TRBV5-6; CDR3 length: 18; clone size: few; D gene: .; CDR3 protein: CASSSSSPLGSGANVLTF; CDR3 DNA: TGTGCCAGCAGCTCCTCCAGTCCCTTGGGGTCTGGGGCCAACGTCCTGACTTTC
J gene: TRBJ2-5; V gene: TRBV30; CDR3 length: 14; clone size: many; D gene: .; CDR3 protein: CAWRRLLYQETQYF; CDR3 DNA: TGTGCCTGGAGGAGGCTCCTGTACCAAGAGACCCAGTACTTC
J gene: TRBJ2-7; V gene: TRBV27; CDR3 length: 13; clone size: once; D gene: TRBD2; CDR3 protein: CASWGAGGHEQYF; CDR3 DNA: TGTGCCAGTTGGGGTGCGGGAGGCCACGAGCAGTACTTC
J gene: TRBJ2-3; V gene: TRBV5-8; CDR3 length: 14; clone size: few; D gene: .; CDR3 protein: CASSGTVSTDTQYF; CDR3 DNA: TGTGCCAGCTCCGGGACCGTGAGCACAGATACGCAGTATTTT
J gene: TRBJ1-1; V gene: TRBV7-9; CDR3 length: 15; clone size: many; D gene: .; CDR3 protein: CASSLRDLGDTEAFF; CDR3 DNA: TGTGCCAGCAGCTTAAGGGACCTAGGTGACACTGAAGCTTTCTTT
J gene: TRBJ1-3; V gene: TRBV6-1; CDR3 length: 16; clone size: .; D gene: TRBD1; CDR3 protein: CASSASGQTSGNTIYF; CDR3 DNA: TGTGCCAGCAGTGCCTCGGGACAGACCTCTGGAAACACCATATATTTT
J gene: TRBJ2-3; V gene: TRBV5-4; CDR3 length: 16; clone size: .; D gene: .; CDR3 protein: CASSLLPGLGTDTQYF; CDR3 DNA: TGTGCCAGCAGCTTGCTCCCTGGCCTGGGTACAGATACGCAGTATTTT
J gene: TRBJ2-3; V gene: TRBV5-1; CDR3 length: 15; clone size: .; D gene: .; CDR3 protein: CASSLGAGSTDTQYF; CDR3 DNA: TGCGCCAGCAGCTTGGGGGCGGGGAGCACAGATACGCAGTATTTT
J gene: TRBJ2-2; V gene: TRBV27; CDR3 length: 17; clone size: .; D gene: .; CDR3 protein: CASSFRGGGVNTGELFF; CDR3 DNA: TGTGCCAGCAGTTTTCGAGGGGGAGGGGTGAACACCGGGGAGCTGTTTTTT
J gene: TRBJ1-1; V gene: TRBV28; CDR3 length: 13; clone size: many; D gene: .; CDR3 protein: CASSPTANTEAFF; CDR3 DNA: TGTGCCAGCAGCCCGACAGCGAACACTGAAGCTTTCTTT
J gene: TRBJ2-7; V gene: TRBV9; CDR3 length: 13; clone size: .; D gene: .; CDR3 protein: CASSVWSVPEQYF; CDR3 DNA: TGTGCCAGCAGCGTATGGAGTGTGCCCGAGCAGTACTTC
J gene: TRBJ2-1; V gene: TRBV5-8; CDR3 length: 16; clone size: .; D gene: TRBD2; CDR3 protein: CASSPHGGTSGRKQFF; CDR3 DNA: TGTGCCAGCAGCCCTCATGGGGGGACTAGCGGTAGAAAGCAGTTCTTC
J gene: TRBJ1-5; V gene: TRBV30; CDR3 length: 13; clone size: .; D gene: .; CDR3 protein: CAWSVSGDQPQHF; CDR3 DNA: TGTGCCTGGAGTGTAAGTGGGGATCAGCCCCAGCATTTT
J gene: TRBJ2-3; V gene: TRBV4-1; CDR3 length: 16; clone size: .; D gene: TRBD2; CDR3 protein: CASSQVVAGGPDTQYF; CDR3 DNA: TGCGCCAGCAGCCAAGTGGTGGCGGGAGGGCCAGATACGCAGTATTTT